This T cell receptor (beta chain) was found in a study of blood T cells in healthy people across ages. Study-wide points: Whereas aged donors had fewer naive CD4+ cells, long-lived donors had more of them and higher diversity.

As for this clonotype: Its antigen is as yet unknown.

Next came a second PCR, run for about 7 to 12 cycles, which used a sample-barcoded 5' primer along with a J-beta primer mix. Tagging of each cDNA molecule was performed by a template-switch adaptor with 12 random nucleotides. TCRdb re-called the 5' RACE reads through MiXCR, storing one row per CDR3 protein. The sample yields about 840,000 distinct CDR3 sequences, 25% to 30% seen once. The CDR3 is 11 residues long. Germline values: CDR1 MDHEN, CDR2 SYDVKM. Trimming cost V 8 bases and J 10 bases; bases outside gene matches: 6. These data are also associated with another study on T cells of mothers and their children. That publication notes: Researchers found no T cell clones that were persistent and microchimeric.

The chain recombines TRBV28 with TRBJ2-7, with 9 positions matching TRBD2. This receptor was obtained from a woman aged 40 to 50 in good health. Sequenced: blood. CDR3 DNA sequence: TGTGCCAGCCTGGCTAGCGGGGAACAGTACTTC. Translation: CASLASGEQYF.